What follows are 17 T cell receptor beta chains derived from one specimen sequenced in a study of blood T cell repertoires in COVID-19. The protocol was immunoSEQ multiplex PCR, while the TCRdb copy is restricted to in-frame clones and leaves out a portion. The data contain over 200,000 clones, about nine tenths of them singletons. Sequencing was carried out using PBMCs or T cells enriched from blood (not recorded which). Receptors were obtained from a man in his late teens or twenties who had recovered from COVID-19.

This clone was observed once. The rearrangement joins TRBV2 to TRBJ2-5; D is unresolved. Germline V lookup: CDR1 SNHLY, CDR2 FYNNEI. This CDR3 is 14 amino acids long. V lost 5 bases to trimming and J lost 4 bases, with 14 bases between them. The CDR3 loop is CASSNPPERETQYF. The CDR3 nucleotides are TGTGCCAGCAGTAATCCCCCTGAGAGAGAGACCCAGTACTTC.

J is TRBJ2-7 and V is TRBV10-3; 8 positions match TRBD1. The germline gives CDR1 ENHRY, CDR2 SYGVKD. Trimming cost V 9 bases and J 1 base; bases outside gene matches: 5. The CDR3 has 13 residues. The CDR3 sequence is CAMAQGGSYEQYF. For the CDR3, the DNA is TGTGCCATGGCACAGGGGGGTTCCTACGAGCAGTACTTC.

The chain is built from TRBV27 and TRBJ1-5; D remains ambiguous. V lost 0 bases, J lost 4 bases, and 4 bases lay in between. Germline CDR1 MNHEY, CDR2 SMNVEV (reference sequence). The CDR3 is made up of 13 amino acids. Here the CDR3 reads CASSLSGNQPQHF. CDR3 nucleotide sequence: TGTGCCAGCAGTTTATCCGGTAATCAGCCCCAGCATTTT.

The rearrangement links TRBV9 to TRBJ2-7, with 9 positions matching TRBD1. The V gene's germline CDR1 is SGDLS and CDR2 YYNGEE. CDR3 size: 15 residues. V lost 0 bases and J lost 2; bases outside the gene matches: 3. The CDR3 here is CASSVDGTGTYEQYF. CDR3 coding DNA: TGTGCCAGCAGCGTAGACGGGACAGGGACCTACGAGCAGTACTTC.

The rearrangement uses TRBV5-1 and TRBJ1-3; D possibly corresponds to TRBD1 (6 bases). The CDR3 contains 14 residues. Trimming left V 4 bases short and J 3 bases short, with 11 bases between. CDR1 and CDR2 from the germline V gene are SGHRS and YFSETQ. The CDR3 is CASSLGQFGNTIYF. CDR3 coding DNA: TGCGCCAGCAGCCTCGGACAGTTTGGAAACACCATATATTTT.

The chain has TRBV11-2 and TRBJ1-3; D is uncertain. The CDR3 has 13 residues. The V end lost 5 bases, the J end lost 2 bases, and 7 bases lay between the germline ends. The germline CDR1 and CDR2 sequences are SGHAT and FQNNGV. The CDR3 sequence is CASSRVAGNTIYF. Here the CDR3 DNA reads TGTGCCAGCAGCCGGGTTGCTGGAAACACCATATATTTT.

The chain is built from TRBV7-9 and TRBJ1-2; tentatively, D is TRBD1 (5 bases). Trimming took off 1 base at V and 6 bases at J, with 6 bases between the two ends. The germline V gene encodes CDR1 SEHNR and CDR2 FQNEAQ (reference sequence). This CDR3 has 12 amino acids. Here the CDR3 reads CASSLGRDGYTF. The CDR3 DNA follows: TGTGCCAGCAGCTTAGGCAGGGATGGCTACACCTTC.

This clone showed up just once. V is TRBV6-5 and J is TRBJ2-1; 9 bases align to TRBD2. CDR1 and CDR2 from the germline V gene are MNHEY and SVGAGI. Unmatched junction bases numbered 8, after V lost 1 base and J lost 7 bases. This CDR3 is built from 16 residues. This CDR3 reads CASSYLAGVLRNEQFF. The CDR3 region has the DNA TGTGCCAGCAGTTACTTAGCGGGAGTACTGAGGAATGAGCAGTTCTTC.

This chain uses TRBV30 with TRBJ1-3, with 12 bases fitting TRBD1. The CDR3 has 13 residues. CDR1 GTSNPN and CDR2 SVGIG come from the germline V gene (reference sequence). Trimming at V came to 7 bases and at J to 7 bases, leaving 5 bases not matched to a gene. CDR3: CALGQGASNTIYF. The CDR3 nucleotides read TGTGCCTTGGGACAGGGGGCTTCGAACACCATATATTTT.

The rearrangement links TRBV30 to TRBJ2-3; D not certain. The germline V and J ends were trimmed by 0 bases and 3 bases, with 4 bases remaining between them. This CDR3 is built from 12 residues. Germline values: CDR1 GTSNPN, CDR2 SVGIG (reference sequence). The CDR3 spells CAWSVQTDTQYF. The CDR3, as DNA: TGTGCCTGGAGTGTACAGACAGATACGCAGTATTTT.

V usage is TRBV4-2 and J usage is TRBJ2-1; 8 nucleotides match TRBD2. After removal of 5 bases from V and 0 bases from J, the junction contained 9 bases not matched to a gene. The CDR3 totals 17 residues. Germline loops: CDR1 LGHNA, CDR2 YNFKEQ. The chain's CDR3 is CASSTLAGQSSYNEQFF. The DNA of the CDR3 is TGTGCCAGCAGCACGCTAGCGGGCCAAAGCTCCTACAATGAGCAGTTCTTC.

In this sample, this clone turned up a few times. The chain uses TRBV18 and TRBJ2-2; possible D gene TRBD2, 5 bases. Between the trimmed V and J ends, which lost 1 base and 5 bases, there was a span of 11 bases. This CDR3 region has 15 residues. Looked up from germline, CDR1 is KGHSH and CDR2 is LQKENI. CDR3 region: CASSPLPGLTGELFF. The CDR3 bases are TGTGCCAGCTCACCACTTCCTGGACTTACCGGGGAGCTGTTTTTT.

DNA for the CDR3: TGTGCCAGCAGCACCTATGAGAATGAAAAACTGTTTTTT. It codes for CASSTYENEKLFF. The chain uses TRBV4-2 and TRBJ1-4; D not certain. Germline values: CDR1 LGHNA, CDR2 YNFKEQ. V was trimmed by 5 bases and J by 5 bases, leaving 9 bases between them. CDR3 length: 13 residues.

The chain carries TRBV13 and TRBJ2-7; TRBD2 aligns across 11 bases. Trimming cost V 5 bases and J 3 bases; bases outside gene matches: 6. The CDR3 runs 15 residues. The germline CDR1 and CDR2 sequences are PRHDT and FYEKMQ (reference sequence). CDR3 coding DNA: TGTGCCAGCAGCGCGGGACTAGCGGATATCTACGAGCAGTACTTC. Protein sequence: CASSAGLADIYEQYF.

The chain recombines TRBV14 with TRBJ2-7, with D uncertain. Trimming took off 0 bases at V and 0 bases at J, with 9 bases between the two ends. Germline V gene data show CDR1 as SGHDN and CDR2 as FVKESK. This CDR3 comprises 15 residues. CDR3: CASSQDMWSSYEQYF. In DNA form, the CDR3 reads TGTGCCAGCAGCCAAGATATGTGGAGCTCCTACGAGCAGTACTTC.

The chain couples TRBV18 to TRBJ1-1; 8 bases line up with TRBD1. The CDR3 length is 14 residues. Germline loops: CDR1 KGHSH, CDR2 LQKENI. Trimming cost V 3 bases and J 1 base; bases outside gene matches: 1. The chain's CDR3 is CASSPQGANTEAFF. CDR3 coding DNA: TGTGCCAGCTCACCCCAGGGGGCGAACACTGAAGCTTTCTTT.

This rearrangement joins TRBV28 to TRBJ2-5; TRBD2 agrees at 8 bases. The V segment lost 5 bases and the J segment 4 bases; nucleotides outside the gene matches: 9. This CDR3 is 15 amino acids long. Per the germline V gene, CDR1 is MDHEN and CDR2 is SYDVKM. The CDR3 DNA reads TGTGCCAGCAGTCCAGAAAGCGGGAGACTAGAGACCCAGTACTTC. This translates into CASSPESGRLETQYF.